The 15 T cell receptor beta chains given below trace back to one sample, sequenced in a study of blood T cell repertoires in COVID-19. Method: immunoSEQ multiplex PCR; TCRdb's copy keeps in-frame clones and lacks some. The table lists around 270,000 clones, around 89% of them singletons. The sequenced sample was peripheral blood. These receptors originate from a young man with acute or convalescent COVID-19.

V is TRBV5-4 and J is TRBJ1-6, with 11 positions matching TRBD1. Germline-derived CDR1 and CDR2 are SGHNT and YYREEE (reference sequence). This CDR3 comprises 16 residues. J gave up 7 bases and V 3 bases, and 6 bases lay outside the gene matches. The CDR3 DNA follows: TGTGCCAGCAGCTCGGGACAGGGGGGCCTCAATTCACCCCTCCACTTT. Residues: CASSSGQGGLNSPLHF.

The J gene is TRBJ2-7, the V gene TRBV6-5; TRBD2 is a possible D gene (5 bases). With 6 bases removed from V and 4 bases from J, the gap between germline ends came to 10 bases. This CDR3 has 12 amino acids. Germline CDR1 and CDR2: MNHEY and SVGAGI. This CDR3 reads CASRGRRYEQYF. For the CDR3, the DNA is TGTGCCAGCAGGGGGAGACGTTACGAGCAGTACTTC.

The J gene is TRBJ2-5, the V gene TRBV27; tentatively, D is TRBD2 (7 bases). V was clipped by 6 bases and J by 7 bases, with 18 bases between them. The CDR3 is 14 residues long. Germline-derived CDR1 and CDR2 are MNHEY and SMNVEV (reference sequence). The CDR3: CASSSQGGGTTQYF. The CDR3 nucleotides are TGTGCCAGCAGCTCTCAGGGAGGGGGGACGACCCAGTACTTC.

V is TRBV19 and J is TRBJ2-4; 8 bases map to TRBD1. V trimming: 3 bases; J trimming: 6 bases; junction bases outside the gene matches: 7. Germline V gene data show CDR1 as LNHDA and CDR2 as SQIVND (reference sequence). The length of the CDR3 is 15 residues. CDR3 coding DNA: TGTGCCAGTAGTATCGGACAGGGACGGATAAACATTCAGTACTTC. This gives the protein CASSIGQGRINIQYF.

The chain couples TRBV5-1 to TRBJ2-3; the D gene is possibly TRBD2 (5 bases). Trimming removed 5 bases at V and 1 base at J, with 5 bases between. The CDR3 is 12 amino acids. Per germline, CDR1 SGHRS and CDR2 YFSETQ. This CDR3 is CASRRGTDTQYF. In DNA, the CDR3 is TGCGCCAGCAGGCGGGGCACAGATACGCAGTATTTT. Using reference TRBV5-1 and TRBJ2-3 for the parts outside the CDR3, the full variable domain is KAGVTQTPRYLIKTRGQQVTLSCSPISGHRSVSWYQQTPGQGLQFLFEYFSETQRNKGNFPGRFSGRQFSNSRSEMNVSTLELGDSALYLCASRRGTDTQYFGPGTRLTVL.

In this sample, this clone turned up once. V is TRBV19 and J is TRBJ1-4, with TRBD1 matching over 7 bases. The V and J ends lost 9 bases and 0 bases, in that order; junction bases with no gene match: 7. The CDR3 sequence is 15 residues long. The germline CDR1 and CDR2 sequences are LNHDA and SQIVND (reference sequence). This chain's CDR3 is CASAGTAATNEKLFF. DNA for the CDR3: TGTGCCAGCGCCGGGACAGCTGCAACTAATGAAAAACTGTTTTTT.

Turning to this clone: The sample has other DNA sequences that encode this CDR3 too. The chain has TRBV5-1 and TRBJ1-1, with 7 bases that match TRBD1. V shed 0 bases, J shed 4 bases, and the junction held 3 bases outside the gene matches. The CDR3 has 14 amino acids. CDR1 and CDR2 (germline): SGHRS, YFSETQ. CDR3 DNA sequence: TGCGCCAGCAGCTTGGGACAGGGCCCCACTGAAGCTTTCTTT. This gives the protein CASSLGQGPTEAFF.

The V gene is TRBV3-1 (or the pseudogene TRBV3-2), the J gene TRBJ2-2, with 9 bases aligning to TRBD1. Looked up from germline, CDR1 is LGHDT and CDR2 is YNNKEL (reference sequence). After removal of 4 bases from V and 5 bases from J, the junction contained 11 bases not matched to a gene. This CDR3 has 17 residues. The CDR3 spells CASSPQRGTGRTGELFF. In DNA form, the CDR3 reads TGTGCCAGCAGCCCCCAAAGGGGGACAGGGCGGACCGGGGAGCTGTTTTTT.

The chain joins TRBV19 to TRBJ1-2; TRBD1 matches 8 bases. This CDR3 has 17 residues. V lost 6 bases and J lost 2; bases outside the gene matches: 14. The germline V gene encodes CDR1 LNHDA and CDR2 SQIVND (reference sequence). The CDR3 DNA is TGTGCCAGTAGGGCCGGACAGGGCGGTCTGGGGAACTATGGCTACACCTTC. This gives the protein CASRAGQGGLGNYGYTF.

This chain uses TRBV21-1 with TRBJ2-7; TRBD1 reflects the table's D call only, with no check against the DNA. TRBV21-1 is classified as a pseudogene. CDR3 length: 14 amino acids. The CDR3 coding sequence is TGTGCCAGCAGCAAAGCCCCAGGAAACTACGAGCAGTACTTC. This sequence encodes CASSKAPGNYEQYF.

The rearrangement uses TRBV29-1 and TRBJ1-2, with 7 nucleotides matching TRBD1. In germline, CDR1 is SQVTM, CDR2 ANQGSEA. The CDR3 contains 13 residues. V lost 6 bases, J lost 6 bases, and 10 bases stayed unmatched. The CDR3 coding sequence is TGCAGCGTGGTTATACGACAGGGAAATGGCTACACCTTC. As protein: CSVVIRQGNGYTF.

Written as DNA, the CDR3 is TGTGCCAGCAGCCAAGGCGGGGGGGTTTCCGAGCAGTACTTC. Its protein product is CASSQGGGVSEQYF. The J gene is TRBJ2-7, the V gene TRBV4-2; 9 bases align to TRBD2. Looked up from germline, CDR1 is LGHNA and CDR2 is YNFKEQ. This CDR3 contains 14 residues. V dropped 1 base and J dropped 6; count of bases not matched to a gene: 4.

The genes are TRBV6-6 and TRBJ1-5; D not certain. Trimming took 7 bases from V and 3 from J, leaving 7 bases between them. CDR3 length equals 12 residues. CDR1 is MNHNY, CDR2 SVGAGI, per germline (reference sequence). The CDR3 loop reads CASTHSNQPQHF. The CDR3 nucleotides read TGTGCCAGCACCCATTCCAATCAGCCCCAGCATTTT.

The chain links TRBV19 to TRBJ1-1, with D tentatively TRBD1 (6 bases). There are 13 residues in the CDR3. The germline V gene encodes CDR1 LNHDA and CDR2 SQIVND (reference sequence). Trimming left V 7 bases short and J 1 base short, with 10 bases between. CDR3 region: CASMRGKNTEAFF. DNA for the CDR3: TGTGCCAGTATGAGGGGGAAGAACACTGAAGCTTTCTTT.

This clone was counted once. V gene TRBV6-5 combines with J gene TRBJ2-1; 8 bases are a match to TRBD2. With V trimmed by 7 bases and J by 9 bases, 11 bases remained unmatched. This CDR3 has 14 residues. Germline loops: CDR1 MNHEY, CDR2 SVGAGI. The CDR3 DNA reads TGTGCCAGCAATCTCATGGCGGGAGGAGTTGAGCAGTTCTTC. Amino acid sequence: CASNLMAGGVEQFF.